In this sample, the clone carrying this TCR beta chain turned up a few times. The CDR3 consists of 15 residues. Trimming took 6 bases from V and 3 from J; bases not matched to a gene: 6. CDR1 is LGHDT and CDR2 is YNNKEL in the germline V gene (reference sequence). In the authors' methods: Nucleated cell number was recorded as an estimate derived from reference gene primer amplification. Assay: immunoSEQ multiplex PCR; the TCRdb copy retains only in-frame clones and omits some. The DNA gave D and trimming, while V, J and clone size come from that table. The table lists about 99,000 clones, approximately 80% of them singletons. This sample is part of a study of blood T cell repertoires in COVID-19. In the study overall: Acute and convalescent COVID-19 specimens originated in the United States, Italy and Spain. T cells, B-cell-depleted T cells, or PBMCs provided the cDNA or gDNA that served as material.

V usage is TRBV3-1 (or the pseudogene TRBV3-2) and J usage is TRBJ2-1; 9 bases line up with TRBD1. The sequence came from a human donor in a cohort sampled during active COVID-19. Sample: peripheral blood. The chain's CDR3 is CASRRSTGGYNEQFF. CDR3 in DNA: TGTGCCAGCAGACGCTCGACAGGGGGCTACAATGAGCAGTTCTTC.